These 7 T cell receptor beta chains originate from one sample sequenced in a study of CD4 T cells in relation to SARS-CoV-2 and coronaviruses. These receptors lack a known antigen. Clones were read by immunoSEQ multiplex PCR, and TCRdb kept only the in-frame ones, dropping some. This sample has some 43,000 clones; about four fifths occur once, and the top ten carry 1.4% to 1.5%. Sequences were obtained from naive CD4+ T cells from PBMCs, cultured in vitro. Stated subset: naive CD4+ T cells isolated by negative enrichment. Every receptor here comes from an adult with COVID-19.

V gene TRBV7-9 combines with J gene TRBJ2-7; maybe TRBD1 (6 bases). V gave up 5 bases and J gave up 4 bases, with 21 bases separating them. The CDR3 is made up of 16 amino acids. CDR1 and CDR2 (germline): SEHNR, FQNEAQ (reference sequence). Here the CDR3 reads CASSTQRGRDYYEQYF. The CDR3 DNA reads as TGTGCCAGCAGCACCCAGAGGGGGAGAGATTATTACGAGCAGTACTTC.

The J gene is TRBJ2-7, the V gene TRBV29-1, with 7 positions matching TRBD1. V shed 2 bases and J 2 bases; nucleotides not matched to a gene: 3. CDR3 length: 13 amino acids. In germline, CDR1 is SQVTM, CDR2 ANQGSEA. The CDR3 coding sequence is TGCAGCGTTGAACGGGACAGTACCTACGAGCAGTACTTC. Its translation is CSVERDSTYEQYF.

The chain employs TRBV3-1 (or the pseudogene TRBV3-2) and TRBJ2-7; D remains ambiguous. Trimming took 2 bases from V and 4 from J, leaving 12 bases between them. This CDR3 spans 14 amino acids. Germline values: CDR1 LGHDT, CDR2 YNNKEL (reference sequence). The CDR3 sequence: CASSQNTARYEQYF. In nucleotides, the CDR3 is TGTGCCAGCAGCCAAAATACGGCTCGGTACGAGCAGTACTTC.

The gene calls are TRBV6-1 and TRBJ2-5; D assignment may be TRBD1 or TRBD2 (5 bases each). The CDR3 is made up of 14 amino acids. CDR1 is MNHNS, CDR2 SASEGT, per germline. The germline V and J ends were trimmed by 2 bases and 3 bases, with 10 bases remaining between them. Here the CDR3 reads CASSETGTKETQYF. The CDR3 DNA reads TGTGCCAGCAGTGAAACCGGGACCAAAGAGACCCAGTACTTC.

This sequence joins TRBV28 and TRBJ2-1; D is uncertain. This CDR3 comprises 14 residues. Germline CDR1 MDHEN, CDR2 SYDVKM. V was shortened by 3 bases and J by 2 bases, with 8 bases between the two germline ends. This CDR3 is CASSFGNPYNEQFF. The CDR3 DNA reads TGTGCCAGCAGTTTTGGGAATCCCTACAATGAGCAGTTCTTC.

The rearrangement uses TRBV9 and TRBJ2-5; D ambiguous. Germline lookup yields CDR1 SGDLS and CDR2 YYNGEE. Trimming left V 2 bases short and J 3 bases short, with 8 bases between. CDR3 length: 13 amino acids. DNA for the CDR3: TGTGCCAGCAGCGTTTCAATTGAAGAGACCCAGTACTTC. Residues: CASSVSIEETQYF.

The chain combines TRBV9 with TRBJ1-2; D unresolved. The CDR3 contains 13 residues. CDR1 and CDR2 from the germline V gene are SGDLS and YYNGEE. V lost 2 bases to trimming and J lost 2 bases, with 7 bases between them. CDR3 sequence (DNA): TGTGCCAGCAGCGTTGACACCAACTATGGCTACACCTTC. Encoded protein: CASSVDTNYGYTF.